A single T cell receptor (beta chain) is shown here with its context. Its antigen is still unknown. No per-base quality is available; no much larger clone lies one base away. TCRbeta CDR3 regions were amplified from genomic DNA using the immunoSEQ Assay, a bias-controlled multiplex PCR. The study's own analysis went as follows. The number of nucleated cells in each sample was estimated by amplification of reference gene primers within the assay. To quantify the absolute abundance of each unique TCRbeta CDR3 rearrangement, sequence reads were collapsed and filtered. For each sample, productive Simpson clonality was calculated as the square root of Simpson's diversity index over productive rearrangements. TCRdb carries this immuneACCESS record with in-frame sequences only. Its versions omit some clonotypes, under half of them owing to an unresolved V gene in the studies checked, with the rest unexplained. From that table come the V and J calls and clone size; the DNA was used to work out D and trimming. This sample has 90,000 to 120,000 clones in its table, and 65% to 90% of those were observed once. The top ten clonotypes cover 2% to 3% of the sample.

This sample stems from a study of blood T cell repertoires in COVID-19 (TCRdb year 2020). With respect to the entire study: Samples covering the acute and convalescent phases of COVID-19 were provided by collaborators in the United States, Italy and Spain. The prospective study material was composed of cDNA or gDNA derived from T cells, B-cell-depleted T cells, or PBMCs. The dataset comprised deeply sampled blood TCRbeta repertoires from subjects exposed to, actively infected with, or recovered from COVID-19. The repertoires were released in a freely available public database meant as a resource for research on the immune response to SARS-CoV-2. The samples were drawn from two sources: the first 160 participants of the ongoing ImmuneRACE study, and 1,254 subjects contributed by 6 global collaborators. A de-identified subject ID, COVID-19 status, age in years and sex were almost always included in the sample metadata. HLA class I and class II types, where available, came from metadata supplied by the sample provider rather than from assay-based typing. Paper-wide results and their limitations: Clinical and demographic metadata were provided uncurated, with the amount varying by source and participant.

V drops 7 bases and J drops 2 bases, leaving 14 bases in between. The germline V gene encodes CDR1 SGHAT and CDR2 FQNNGV. Inclusive of the bounding cysteine and phenylalanine, the CDR3 is 14 residues long. CDR3 DNA is the only sequence kept; it has 42 bases, read in frame from the first base. Enrolling through a virtual design, the prospective study's participants ranged in age from roughly 18 to 89 years and lived across roughly 24 United States geographic areas. Cohort assignment in the prospective study relied on participant-reported clinical history from a screening survey and a study questionnaire. Recovered participants in ImmuneRACE Cohort 3 were defined by two consecutive negative NP/OP PCR tests, clearance by a healthcare professional, or resolution of symptoms. Each participant in the prospective study had whole blood, serum and a nasopharyngeal or oropharyngeal swab collected by mobile phlebotomists. Over a roughly two-month period, participants in the prospective study had the option of providing additional blood draws and questionnaires. Before DNA extraction, blood samples from the prospective study were shipped at room temperature or frozen.

The rearranged segments are TRBV11-2 and TRBJ2-5; matching of 6 bases hints at TRBD2 as the D gene. Sequencing was done on a sample of PBMCs or T cells enriched from blood (not recorded which). The sequence was obtained from a woman in her forties or fifties who had recovered from COVID-19. The nucleotide sequence reads as follows: TGTGCCAGCAACCAGGGACTGCAACAAGAGACCCAGTACTTC. Translated, it reads CASNQGLQQETQYF.